Listed below are T cell receptor beta chains from one sample, sequenced in a study of T-cell reconstitution after alpha-beta-depleted transplantation in children. MiXCR, applied by TCRdb to the PCR reads, yields one record per CDR3 protein. Of about 980,000 distinct CDR3 sequences in the sample, roughly 31% are singletons; the top ten hold roughly 30%. This material consisted of PBMCs, mostly from graft donor cells, taken 360 days after TCRalphabeta/CD19-depleted stem cell transplant. The receptors stem from a boy in the first two years of life who had a stem cell transplant for SCID, so the T cells may come from the graft donor. CDR3s include the opening cysteine and the closing phenylalanine or tryptophan.

V	length	CDR3
TRBV15	12	CATSEWDMAQYF
TRBV30	12	CAWSKGAYGYTF
TRBV12-3/TRBV12-4	13	CASSRGPYNEQFF
TRBV7-9	15	CASSLVPAPFNEQFF
TRBV20-1	14	CSARELVVNYGYTF
TRBV5-1	16	CASSSGQGLSTDTQYF
TRBV3-1	17	CASSQDWGRSSTDTQYF
TRBV7-8	15	CASSTRTGITDTQYF
TRBV29-1	13	CSVEAGGGQPQHF
TRBV12-3/TRBV12-4	16	CASSPPRGTSTDTQYF
TRBV5-1	14	CASNSGDPNSPLHF
TRBV2	14	CASSRRETNTEAFF
TRBV20-1	12	CSASPHTDTQYF
TRBV12-3/TRBV12-4	14	CASSLGSANSPLHF
TRBV20-1	14	CSARTNGGIDTQYF
TRBV6-2/TRBV6-3	17	CASSYDGRGSSYNEQFF
TRBV4-1	16	CASSQETGLVWYEQYF
TRBV5-4	16	CASSPGPNRNTGELFF
TRBV5-1	16	CASSMTVGVPNYGYTF
TRBV4-3	15	CASSQVPSVSGTQYF
TRBV15	16	CATSRDGTGWDQPQHF
TRBV7-9	15	CASSLSPEGSDTQYF
TRBV20-1	13	CSADPQNYNEQFF
TRBV3-1	15	CASSQVGQGLYEQYF
TRBV12-3/TRBV12-4	15	CASRRPGGSGNTIYF
TRBV5-1	14	CASKGGGPLDEQFF
TRBV11-2	15	CASSHRTAEKDTQYF
TRBV10-3	14	CAITVGQGTAGAFF
TRBV4-1	16	CASSQGIRGAHKVDTF
TRBV20-1	16	CSARQGGSSYNSPLHF
TRBV12-3/TRBV12-4	14	CASSLHRGVETQYF
TRBV27	15	CASSLMDGSTDTQYF
TRBV7-9	13	CASSSDRGDTQYF
TRBV4-3	15	CASSQTYRGPYEQYF
TRBV6-1	15	CASSRDRGLQETQYF
TRBV7-3	16	CASSPLAGGSSNEQFF
TRBV4-2	14	CASSQVWDGTEAFF
TRBV7-2	16	CASSSGTRGGVDTQYF
TRBV4-1	16	CASSQVGSGTTDTQYF
TRBV29-1	13	CSVTRGNTGELFF
TRBV20-1	15	CSARRGNPKTDTQYF
TRBV5-1	13	CASSFEGLKTQYF
TRBV5-6	15	CASSLETSGPYEQYF
TRBV12-3/TRBV12-4	15	CASSFTASSGNTIYF
TRBV7-9	15	CASSPLDRRDNEQFF
TRBV7-8	16	CASSPLVLNMNTEAFF
TRBV3-1	16	CASSHRTAATTGELFF
TRBV24-1	14	CATSEASSYNEQFF